This T cell receptor (beta chain) came from a study of shared clonotypes between healthy human individuals. Study results and caveats: Genetic and exposure-history diversity was limited by the few donors. The study sampled only blood, and tissue repertoires likely differ.

The CDR3 loop spans 14 amino acids. The V end was cut by 1 base, the J end by 1 base, with 8 bases between. Germline CDR1 and CDR2: LNHDA and SQIVND (reference sequence). Naive CD8 cells were CD45RO-negative, positively selected for CCR7, excluding terminally differentiated effector memory CD45RA+ cells. Adult donors, all healthy and HIV-negative, had no recent acute infections or vaccinations. Clones were sequenced by immunoSEQ multiplex PCR, and TCRdb holds only the in-frame ones, with some missing. The repertoire holds some 800,000 clones, with 80% to 95% as singletons. In regard to this clone: The target antigen is unknown. This CDR3 is also generated by other DNA sequences in the sample.

This receptor was obtained from a man aged 25 to 40 in good health. The sample comprised naive CD8+ T cells sorted from blood. This chain connects TRBV19 to TRBJ2-7; D remains unclear. CDR3 bases: TGTGCCAGTAGTATAGGCGGCACTTCCTACGAGCAGTACTTC. Protein product: CASSIGGTSYEQYF.